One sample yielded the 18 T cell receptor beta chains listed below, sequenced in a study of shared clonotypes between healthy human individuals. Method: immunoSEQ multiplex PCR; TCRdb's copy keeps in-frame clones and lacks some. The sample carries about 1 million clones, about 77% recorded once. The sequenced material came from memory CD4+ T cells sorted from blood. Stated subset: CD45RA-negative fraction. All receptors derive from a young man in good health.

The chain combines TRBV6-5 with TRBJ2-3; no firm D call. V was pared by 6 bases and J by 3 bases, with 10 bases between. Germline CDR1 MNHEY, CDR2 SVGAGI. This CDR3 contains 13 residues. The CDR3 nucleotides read TGTGCCAGCAGACCGCCTTTAACAGATACGCAGTATTTT. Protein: CASRPPLTDTQYF.

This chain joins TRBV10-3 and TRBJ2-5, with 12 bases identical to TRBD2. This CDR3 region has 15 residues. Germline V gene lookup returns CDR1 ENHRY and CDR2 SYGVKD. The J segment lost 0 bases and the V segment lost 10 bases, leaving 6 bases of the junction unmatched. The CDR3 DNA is TGTGCCACCCAGACTAGCGGGGGAAACCAAGAGACCCAGTACTTC. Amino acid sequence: CATQTSGGNQETQYF.

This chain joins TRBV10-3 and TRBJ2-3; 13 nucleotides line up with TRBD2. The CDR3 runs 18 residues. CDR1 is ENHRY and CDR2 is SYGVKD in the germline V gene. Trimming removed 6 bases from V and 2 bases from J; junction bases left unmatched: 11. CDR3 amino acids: CAIRGSGTSGDNTDTQYF. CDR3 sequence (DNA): TGTGCCATCAGAGGATCCGGGACTAGCGGGGACAACACAGATACGCAGTATTTT.

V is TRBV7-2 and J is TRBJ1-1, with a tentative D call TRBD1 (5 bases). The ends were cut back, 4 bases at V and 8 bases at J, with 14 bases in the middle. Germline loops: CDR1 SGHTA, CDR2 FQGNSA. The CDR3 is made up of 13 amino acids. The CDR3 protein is CASSSRDGGEAFF. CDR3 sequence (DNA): TGTGCCAGCAGCTCCCGGGACGGCGGGGAAGCTTTCTTT.

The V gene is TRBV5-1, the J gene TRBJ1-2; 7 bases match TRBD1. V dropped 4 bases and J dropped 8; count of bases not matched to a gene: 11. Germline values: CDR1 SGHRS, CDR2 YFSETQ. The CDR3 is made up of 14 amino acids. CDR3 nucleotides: TGCGCCAGCAGCACAGGGACAGTGAATGACGGCTACACCTTC. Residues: CASSTGTVNDGYTF.

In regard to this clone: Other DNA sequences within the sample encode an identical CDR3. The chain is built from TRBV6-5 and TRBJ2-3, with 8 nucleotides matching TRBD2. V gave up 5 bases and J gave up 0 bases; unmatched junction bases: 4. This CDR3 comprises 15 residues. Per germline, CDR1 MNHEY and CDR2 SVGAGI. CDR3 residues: CASSRGGPSTDTQYF. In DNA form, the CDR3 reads TGTGCCAGCAGTCGGGGGGGGCCAAGCACAGATACGCAGTATTTT.

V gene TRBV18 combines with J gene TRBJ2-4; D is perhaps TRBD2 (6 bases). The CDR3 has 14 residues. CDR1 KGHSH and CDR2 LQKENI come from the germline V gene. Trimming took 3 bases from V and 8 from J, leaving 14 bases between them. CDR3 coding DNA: TGTGCCAGCTCACCGATTAGCGGCAGGGACATTCAGTACTTC. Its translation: CASSPISGRDIQYF.

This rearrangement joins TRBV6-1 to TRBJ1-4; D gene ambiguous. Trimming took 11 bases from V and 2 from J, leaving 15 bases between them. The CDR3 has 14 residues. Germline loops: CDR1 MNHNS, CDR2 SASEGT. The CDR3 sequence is CAASTAGTNEKLFF. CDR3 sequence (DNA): TGTGCCGCCTCCACGGCGGGGACTAATGAAAAACTGTTTTTT.

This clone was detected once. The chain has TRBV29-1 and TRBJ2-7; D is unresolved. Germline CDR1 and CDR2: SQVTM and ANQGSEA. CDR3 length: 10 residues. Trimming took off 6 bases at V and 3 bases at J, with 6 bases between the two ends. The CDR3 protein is CSVRDYEQYF. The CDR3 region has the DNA TGCAGCGTAAGAGACTACGAGCAGTACTTC.

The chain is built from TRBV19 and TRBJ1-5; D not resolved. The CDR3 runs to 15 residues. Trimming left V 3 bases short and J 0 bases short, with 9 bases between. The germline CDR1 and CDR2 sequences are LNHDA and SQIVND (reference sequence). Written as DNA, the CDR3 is TGTGCCAGTAGTATCTGGAGGATTAGCAATCAGCCCCAGCATTTT. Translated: CASSIWRISNQPQHF.

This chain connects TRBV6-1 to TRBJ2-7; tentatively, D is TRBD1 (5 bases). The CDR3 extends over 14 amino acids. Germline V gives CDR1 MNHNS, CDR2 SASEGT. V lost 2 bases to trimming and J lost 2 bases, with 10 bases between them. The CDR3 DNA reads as TGTGCCAGCAGTGAACGTTCCAGGGCCTACGAGCAGTACTTC. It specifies CASSERSRAYEQYF.

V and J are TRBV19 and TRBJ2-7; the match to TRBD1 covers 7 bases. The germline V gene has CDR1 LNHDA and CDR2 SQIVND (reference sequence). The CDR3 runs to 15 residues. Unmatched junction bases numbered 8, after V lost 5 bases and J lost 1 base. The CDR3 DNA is TGTGCCAGTAGTGAAAAGGTGACAGGGTCCTACGAGCAGTACTTC. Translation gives CASSEKVTGSYEQYF.

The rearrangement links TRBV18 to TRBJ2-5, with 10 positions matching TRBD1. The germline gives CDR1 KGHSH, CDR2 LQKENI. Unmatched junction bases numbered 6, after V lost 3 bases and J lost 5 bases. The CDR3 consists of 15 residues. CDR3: CASSPPGTGDETQYF. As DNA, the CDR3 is TGTGCCAGCTCACCCCCCGGGACAGGGGATGAGACCCAGTACTTC.

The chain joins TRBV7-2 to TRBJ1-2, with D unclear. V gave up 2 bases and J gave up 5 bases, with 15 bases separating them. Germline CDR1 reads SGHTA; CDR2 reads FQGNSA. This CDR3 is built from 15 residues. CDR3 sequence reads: CASSLYSGWRYGYTF. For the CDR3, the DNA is TGTGCCAGCAGCTTATATTCGGGGTGGAGGTATGGCTACACCTTC.

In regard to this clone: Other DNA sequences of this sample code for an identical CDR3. CDR3 coding DNA: TGTGCCAGCAGTTACTCGGCGGGGAGCTACGAGCAGTACTTC. This gives the protein CASSYSAGSYEQYF. The chain carries TRBV6-6 and TRBJ2-7, with a possible D match to TRBD2 (6 bases). The germline V gene encodes CDR1 MNHNY and CDR2 SVGAGI (reference sequence). This CDR3 comprises 14 residues. Trimming pared 0 bases from V and 3 bases from J, leaving 9 bases between.

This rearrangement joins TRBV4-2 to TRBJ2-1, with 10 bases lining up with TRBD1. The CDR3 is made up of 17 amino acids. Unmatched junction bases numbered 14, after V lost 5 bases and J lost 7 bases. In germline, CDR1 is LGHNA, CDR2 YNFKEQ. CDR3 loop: CASSGVGPGQGRNEQFF. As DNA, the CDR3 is TGTGCCAGCAGCGGTGTTGGGCCGGGACAGGGGAGGAATGAGCAGTTCTTC.

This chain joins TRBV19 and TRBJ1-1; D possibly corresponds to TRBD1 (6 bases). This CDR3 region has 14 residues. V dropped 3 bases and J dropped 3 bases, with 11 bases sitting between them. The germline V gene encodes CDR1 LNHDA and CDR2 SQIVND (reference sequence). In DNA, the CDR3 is TGTGCCAGTAGTATGAGGGGGAGGGACACTGAAGCTTTCTTT. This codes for CASSMRGRDTEAFF.

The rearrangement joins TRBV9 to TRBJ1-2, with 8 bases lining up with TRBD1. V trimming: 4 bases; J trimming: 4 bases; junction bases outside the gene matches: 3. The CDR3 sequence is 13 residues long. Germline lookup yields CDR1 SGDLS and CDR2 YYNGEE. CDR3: CASSPQGAYGYTF. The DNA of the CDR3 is TGTGCCAGCAGCCCCCAGGGGGCCTATGGCTACACCTTC.